This T cell receptor (beta chain) is from a study of T cell clusters in autoimmune cytopenias. Background on the study: A median of approximately 47,000 TRB reads per sample yielded a median around 2,500 distinct clonotypes.

Approximately 40,000 genome equivalents of blood DNA were amplified for TRB. Findings and caveats of the study: TRB repertoire shifts in secondary cytopenia and chronic lymphocytic leukemia mostly reflected lymphoma, not autoimmunity. Physiological T cell clusters of healthy donors were apparently absent in primary autoimmune cytopenia patients.

Concerning this clonotype: Its cognate antigen is unknown.

Multiplex touch-down PCR amplified TRB using TRB-A and TRB-B pools in one tube. One entry per CDR3 protein, without DNA, is what TCRdb gives after re-calling the multiplex PCR reads. In total, the table holds approximately 10,000 distinct CDR3 sequences. The CDR3 spans 14 residues. The germline V gene has CDR1 SEHNR and CDR2 FQNEAQ (reference sequence). The rearrangement joins TRBV7-9 to TRBJ1-2; TCRdb reports TRBD1, a call that lacks DNA to check it against. The receptor comes from a human donor with an autoimmune cytopenia or autoimmune hepatitis (not recorded which). Material for sequencing was peripheral blood. This CDR3 reads CASSARDSTYGYTF.